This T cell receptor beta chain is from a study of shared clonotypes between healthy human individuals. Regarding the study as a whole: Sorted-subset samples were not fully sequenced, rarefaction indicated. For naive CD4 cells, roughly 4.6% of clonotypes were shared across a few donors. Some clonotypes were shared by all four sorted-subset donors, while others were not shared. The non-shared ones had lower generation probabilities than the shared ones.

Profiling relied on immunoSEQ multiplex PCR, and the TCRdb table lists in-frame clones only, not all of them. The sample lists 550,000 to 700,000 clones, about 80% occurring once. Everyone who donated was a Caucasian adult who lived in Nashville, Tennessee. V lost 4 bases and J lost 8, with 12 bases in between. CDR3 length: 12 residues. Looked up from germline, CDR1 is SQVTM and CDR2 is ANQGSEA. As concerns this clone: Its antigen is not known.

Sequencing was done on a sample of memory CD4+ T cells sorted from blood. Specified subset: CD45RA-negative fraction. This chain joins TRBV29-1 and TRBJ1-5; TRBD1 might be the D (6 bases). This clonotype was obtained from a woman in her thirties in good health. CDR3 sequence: CSVAGGGEPQHF. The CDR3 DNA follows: TGCAGCGTTGCCGGAGGGGGAGAGCCCCAGCATTTT.